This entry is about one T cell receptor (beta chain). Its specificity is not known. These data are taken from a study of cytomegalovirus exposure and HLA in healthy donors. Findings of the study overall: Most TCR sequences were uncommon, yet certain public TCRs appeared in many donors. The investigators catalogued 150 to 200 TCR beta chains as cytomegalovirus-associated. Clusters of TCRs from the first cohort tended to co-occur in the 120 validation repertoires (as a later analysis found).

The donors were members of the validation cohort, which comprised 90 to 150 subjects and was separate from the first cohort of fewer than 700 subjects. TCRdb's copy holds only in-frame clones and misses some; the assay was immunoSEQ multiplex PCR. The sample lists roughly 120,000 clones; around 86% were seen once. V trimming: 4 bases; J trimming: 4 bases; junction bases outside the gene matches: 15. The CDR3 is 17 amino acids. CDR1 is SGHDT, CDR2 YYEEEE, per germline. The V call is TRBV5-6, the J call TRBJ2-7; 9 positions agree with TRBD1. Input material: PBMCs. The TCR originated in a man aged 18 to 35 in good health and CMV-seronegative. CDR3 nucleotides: TGTGCCAGCAGCAAGCAGAACCGGGACAGGGTTGGGTACGAGCAGTACTTC. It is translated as CASSKQNRDRVGYEQYF.